This T cell receptor beta chain was recorded in a study of blood T cells in healthy people across ages. Findings of the study overall: It was not possible, with unsorted PBMCs, to conclusively compare naive and antigen-experienced cells. There was a strong correlation between TCR beta diversity and naive T cell percentage.

A second PCR, run for about 7 to 11 cycles, used a sample-barcoded 5' primer plus a J-beta primer mix. TCRdb fed the 5' RACE reads into MiXCR, producing one record per CDR3 protein. The table shows fewer than 2,000,000 distinct CDR3 sequences, with around 40% occurring only once. This clonotype has only one observation. Its target is unknown. The CDR3 length is 15 residues. Trimming took off 5 bases at V and 5 bases at J, with 15 bases between the two ends. Germline loops: CDR1 SGHVS, CDR2 FQNEAQ. The sample was blood. The receptor comes from a human donor in good health. The V call is TRBV7-8, the J call TRBJ2-2; perhaps D is TRBD1 or TRBD2 (5 bases each). The CDR3: CASSPGPGLTGELFF. CDR3 sequence (DNA): TGTGCCAGCAGCCCGGGGCCGGGGCTGACCGGGGAGCTGTTTTTT.